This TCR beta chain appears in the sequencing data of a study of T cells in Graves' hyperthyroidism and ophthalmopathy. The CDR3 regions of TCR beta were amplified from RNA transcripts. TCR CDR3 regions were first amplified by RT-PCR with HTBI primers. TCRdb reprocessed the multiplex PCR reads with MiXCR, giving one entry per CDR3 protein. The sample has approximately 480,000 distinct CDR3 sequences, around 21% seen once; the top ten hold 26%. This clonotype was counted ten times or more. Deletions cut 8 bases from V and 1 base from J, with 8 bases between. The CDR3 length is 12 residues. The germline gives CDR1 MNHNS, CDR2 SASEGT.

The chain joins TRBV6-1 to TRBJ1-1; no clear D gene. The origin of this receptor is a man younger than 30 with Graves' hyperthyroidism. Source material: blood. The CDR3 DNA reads TGTGCCAGCCCACACCCGAACACTGAAGCTTTCTTT. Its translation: CASPHPNTEAFF.